This T cell receptor beta chain was captured in a study of blood T cell repertoires in COVID-19. Across the whole study: The United States, Italy and Spain were the sources of the acute and convalescent COVID-19 samples. From T cells, B-cell-depleted T cells, or PBMCs came the material, which was cDNA or gDNA.

The germline V gene has CDR1 SGHVS and CDR2 FQNEAQ. Unmatched junction bases numbered 15, after V lost 6 bases and J lost 6 bases. This CDR3 contains 18 residues. Study processing details: Amplification from reference gene primers served as the basis for estimated nucleated cell counts. Sequencing was performed with immunoSEQ multiplex PCR; in TCRdb, only in-frame clones are kept and a portion is missing. V and J calls plus clone size are reproduced from that table; the DNA served to infer D and trimming. The sample has about 270,000 clones, roughly nine tenths seen once; the top ten hold roughly 9.8%.

The sequence derives from a man aged 35 to 55 who had recovered from COVID-19. The chain combines TRBV7-8 with TRBJ2-2; 11 nucleotides line up with TRBD2. Sequenced input: peripheral blood. CDR3 bases: TGTGCCAGCAGTTCCTGTAGCGGGGGGGCCACTTGTCCCGGGGAGCTGTTTTTT. The encoded protein is CASSSCSGGATCPGELFF.